Described below is a single TCR beta chain sequence and its context. The sample is drawn from a study of neoadjuvant nivolumab and ipilimumab in lung cancer. Losses at the gene ends were 0 bases for V and 3 bases for J; bases not matched to a gene: 7. Germline V gene sequence: CDR1 SGHRS, CDR2 YFSETQ. The CDR3 runs 18 residues. The data were produced by immunoSEQ multiplex PCR, yet TCRdb's version contains in-frame clones alone and is incomplete. This table holds some 50,000 clones, about 89% found once. Source: blood, taken before neoadjuvant nivolumab, alone or with ipilimumab. The rearrangement joins TRBV5-1 to TRBJ2-2; TRBD2 matches 11 bases. This receptor was taken from an adult with non-small cell lung cancer. Some clones in this sample may be carry-over from other donors' samples. CDR3 in amino acids: CASSLAEIAGGYTGELFF. CDR3 coding DNA: TGCGCCAGCAGCTTGGCCGAGATAGCGGGAGGGTACACCGGGGAGCTGTTTTTT.